This entry is about one T cell receptor beta chain. There is no known antigen for this receptor. No per-base quality is available; no much larger clone lies one base away. The junction shows trimming of 6 bases on V and 1 base on J, and the gene matches do not reach 6 bases of it. Taken from the germline V gene (reference sequence), the CDR1 and CDR2 loops are MNHEY and SMNVEV. The CDR3 contains 15 residues, cysteine and phenylalanine counted. Left in the record is the CDR3 DNA by itself, 45 bases read in frame from the first base. The record originates from a study of blood T cells in healthy people across ages (dated by TCRdb to the mid-2010s). The study in broad terms: In model experiments, template switching captured roughly one uniquely barcoded TCR beta cDNA molecule for every two T cells. The study analyzed two additional independent replicas of 1 million unique cDNA reads from the same blood draw for two donors, one aged 18 to 29 and one aged 80 or older. To avoid experimental bias, donors of different ages were distributed randomly across sequencing lanes. Using deep sequencing normalized with unique cDNA molecular identifiers, the study measured how TCR beta repertoire diversity changes with age. Four age groups were formed from the donors: young (average 16 years), middle-aged (roughly 38), aged (more than 55) and long-lived (roughly 81).

The roughly 39 donors, aged roughly 6 to 100 years, were systemically healthy Caucasian individuals from Russia. Ten milliliters of peripheral blood were collected from each donor into EDTA-treated Vacutainer tubes. PBMCs were isolated by Ficoll-Paque density-gradient centrifugation, with at least 7 million obtained per sample. Total RNA was extracted from PBMCs with Trizol reagent, with at least 5 micrograms obtained per sample. Naive CD45RAhigh/CD27high T cell percentages were measured by flow cytometry on a PBMC aliquot from every donor. The library was made by 5' RACE. Instrument used: Illumina HiSeq 2500. A second about 7 to 12 cycle PCR used a sample-barcoded 5' primer and a J-beta primer mix. Each TCR beta cDNA molecule received a unique molecular identifier from a template-switch 5' adaptor carrying 12 random nucleotides. Each sample yielded at least 2.5 million CDR3-containing paired-end reads. All of the RNA was converted into first-strand cDNA using the Mint cDNA synthesis kit, with a TRBC-specific oligonucleotide serving as the primer. All cDNA was treated with uracil-DNA glycosylase and then went through a first 18-cycle PCR with the universal primers M1SS and BC2_uni_R. For the original study's pipeline: For normalization, 1 million high-quality reads, each with a distinct molecular identifier, were randomly selected from each sample. Reads with shared molecular identifiers were discarded instead of being binned into consensus sequences. MiTCR, with a Q25 quality threshold and the strictest error-elimination algorithm, was used for CDR3 identification, clonotype clustering and error correction. Lower-bound total TCR beta diversity was estimated with a nonparametric unseen species model using Euler transformation. TCRdb reanalyzed the raw reads on its own, using fastp at Q25 for trimming and MiXCR for clone calling, and kept in-frame beta chains. Merged by CDR3 protein, the rows form single entries marked with the most common genes and DNA. The V and J calls reflect TCRdb's pipeline rather than the authors' work. The sample table lists about 1.8 million distinct CDR3 sequences, 49% of them with a count of one. Approximately 2.1% of the sample lies in the top ten.

The paper's findings and limits, for the study overall: Compared with the aged group, the long-lived group had more naive CD4+ T cells, fewer expanded clones and increased TCR diversity, a pattern suggesting age selection. The percentage of naive T cells measured by flow cytometry correlated strongly with observed TCR beta diversity. Because the CMV infection status of the donors was unknown, age-related changes in expanded clonotypes may potentially have been confounded. Observed TCR beta diversity per million T cells fell roughly linearly with age, and a significant reduction was already apparent by age around 36. Estimates of total diversity from one million sequenced T cells were regarded as lower bounds and underestimates. Bulk unsorted PBMC profiling prevented conclusive comparison of naive and antigen-experienced compartments.

The TCR comes from a woman aged 40 to 55 in good health. Sequencing used blood. The chain links TRBV27 with TRBJ2-7, with 10 middle bases fitting TRBD1. The bases read TGTGCCAGCAGACCGACAGGGGGCGCGTCCTACGAGCAGTACTTC. Translated, this is CASRPTGGASYEQYF.